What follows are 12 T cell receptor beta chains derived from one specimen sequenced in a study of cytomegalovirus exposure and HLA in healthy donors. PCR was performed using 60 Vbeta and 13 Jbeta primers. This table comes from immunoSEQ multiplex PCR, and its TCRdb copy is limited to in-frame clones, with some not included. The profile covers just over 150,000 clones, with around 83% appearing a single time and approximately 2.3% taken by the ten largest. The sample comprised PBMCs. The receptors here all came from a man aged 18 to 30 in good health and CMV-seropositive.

CDR3 bases: TGTGCCAGCAGCGCCACTAGCGGGCCCACAGATACGCAGTATTTT. Translated, it gives CASSATSGPTDTQYF. The V call is TRBV9, the J call TRBJ2-3, with 9 bases lining up with TRBD2. The germline gives CDR1 SGDLS, CDR2 YYNGEE. This CDR3 region has 15 residues. V was pared by 3 bases and J by 2 bases, with 4 bases of the junction left unmatched.

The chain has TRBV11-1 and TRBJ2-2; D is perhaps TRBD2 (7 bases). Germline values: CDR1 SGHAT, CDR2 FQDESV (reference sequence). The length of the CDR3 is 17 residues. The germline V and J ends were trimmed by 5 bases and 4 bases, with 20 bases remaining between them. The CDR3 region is CASSPRGYREGTGELFF. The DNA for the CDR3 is TGTGCCAGCAGCCCACGGGGTTACAGGGAGGGCACCGGGGAGCTGTTTTTT.

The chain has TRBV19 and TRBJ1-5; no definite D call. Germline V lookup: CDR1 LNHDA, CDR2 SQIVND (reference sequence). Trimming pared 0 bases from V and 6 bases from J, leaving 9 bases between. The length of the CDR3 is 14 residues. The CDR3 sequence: CASSIEEGGQPQHF. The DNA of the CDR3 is TGTGCCAGTAGTATAGAGGAGGGAGGTCAGCCCCAGCATTTT. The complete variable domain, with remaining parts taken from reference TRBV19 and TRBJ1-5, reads DGGITQSPKYLFRKEGQNVTLSCEQNLNHDAMYWYRQDPGQGLRLIYYSQIVNDFQKGDIAEGYSVSREKKESFPLTVTSAQKNPTAFYLCASSIEEGGQPQHFGDGTRLSIL.

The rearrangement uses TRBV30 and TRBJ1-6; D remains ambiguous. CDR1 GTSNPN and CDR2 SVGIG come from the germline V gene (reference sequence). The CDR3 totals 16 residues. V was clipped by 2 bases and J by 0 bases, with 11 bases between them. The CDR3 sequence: CAWSMLSSSYNSPLHF. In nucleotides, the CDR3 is TGTGCCTGGAGTATGTTGTCGAGCTCCTATAATTCACCCCTCCACTTT.

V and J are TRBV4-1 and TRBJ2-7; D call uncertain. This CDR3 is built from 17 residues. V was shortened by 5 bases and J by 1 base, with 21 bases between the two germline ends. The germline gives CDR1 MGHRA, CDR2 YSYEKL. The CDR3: CASSYSTHSFKSYEQYF. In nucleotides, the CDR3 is TGCGCCAGCAGCTACTCGACGCACAGTTTCAAATCCTACGAGCAGTACTTC.

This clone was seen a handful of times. CDR3 nucleotides: TGCGCCAGCAGCCAAGATTGGCAGGGGAGGGACGAGCAGTACTTC. Its protein is CASSQDWQGRDEQYF. The rearrangement joins TRBV4-1 to TRBJ2-7, with D perhaps matching TRBD2 (7 bases). Trimming removed 0 bases from V and 5 bases from J, with 14 bases in between. In germline, CDR1 is MGHRA, CDR2 YSYEKL. CDR3 length equals 15 residues.

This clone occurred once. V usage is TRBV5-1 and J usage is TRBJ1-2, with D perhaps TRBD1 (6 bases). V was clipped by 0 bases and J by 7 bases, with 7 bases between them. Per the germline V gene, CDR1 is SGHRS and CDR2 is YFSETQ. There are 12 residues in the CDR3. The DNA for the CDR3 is TGCGCCAGCAGCTTGGAACAGGGTGGCTACACCTTC. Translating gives CASSLEQGGYTF.

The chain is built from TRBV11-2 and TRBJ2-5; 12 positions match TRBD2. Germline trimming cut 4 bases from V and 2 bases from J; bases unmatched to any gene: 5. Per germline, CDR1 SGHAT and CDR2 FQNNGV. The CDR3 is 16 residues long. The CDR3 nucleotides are TGTGCCAGCAGCTCCACTAGCGGGGGGACGCAAGAGACCCAGTACTTC. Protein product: CASSSTSGGTQETQYF.

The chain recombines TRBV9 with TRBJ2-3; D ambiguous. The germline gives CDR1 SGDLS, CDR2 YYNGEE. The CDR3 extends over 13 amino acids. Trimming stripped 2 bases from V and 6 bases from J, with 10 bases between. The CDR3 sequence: CASSVLATDTQYF. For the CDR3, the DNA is TGTGCCAGCAGCGTCTTAGCTACGGATACGCAGTATTTT.

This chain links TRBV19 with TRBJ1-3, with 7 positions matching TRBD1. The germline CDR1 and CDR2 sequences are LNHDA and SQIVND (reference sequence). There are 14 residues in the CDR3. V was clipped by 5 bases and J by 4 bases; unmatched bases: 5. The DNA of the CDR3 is TGTGCCAGTAGTTTACAGGGGCGAGGAAACACCATATATTTT. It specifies CASSLQGRGNTIYF.

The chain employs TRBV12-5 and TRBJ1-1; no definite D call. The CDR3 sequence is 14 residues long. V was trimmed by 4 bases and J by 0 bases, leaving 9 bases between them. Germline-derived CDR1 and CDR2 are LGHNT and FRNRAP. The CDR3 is CASGYNRVNTEAFF. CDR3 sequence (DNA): TGTGCTAGTGGTTACAACAGAGTGAACACTGAAGCTTTCTTT.

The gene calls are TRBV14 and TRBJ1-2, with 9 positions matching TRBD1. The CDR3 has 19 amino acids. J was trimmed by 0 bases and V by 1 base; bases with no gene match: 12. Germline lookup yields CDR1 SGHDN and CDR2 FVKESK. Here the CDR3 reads CASSQAVGTGRWSNYGYTF. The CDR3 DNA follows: TGTGCCAGCAGCCAAGCCGTGGGGACAGGGCGGTGGTCTAACTATGGCTACACCTTC.